The 2 T cell receptor beta chains in this list originate from one sample, sequenced in a study of blood T cell repertoires in COVID-19. TCRdb's copy holds only in-frame clones and misses some; the assay was immunoSEQ multiplex PCR. This repertoire shows roughly 110,000 clones, about three quarters found once; its top ten account for more than 4%. The sequenced sample was peripheral blood. Source of these receptors: a man in his 70s with acute or convalescent COVID-19.

In DNA form, the CDR3 reads TGTGCCAGCATCCAAACAGGGGGCAATCAGCCCCAGCATTTT. It translates to CASIQTGGNQPQHF. The chain joins TRBV6-6 to TRBJ1-5, with 7 bases aligning to TRBD1. The CDR3 extends over 14 amino acids. V shed 7 bases, J shed 2 bases, and the junction held 5 bases outside the gene matches. Looked up from germline, CDR1 is MNHNY and CDR2 is SVGAGI (reference sequence).

This rearrangement joins TRBV11-3 to TRBJ2-3; a possible D gene is TRBD2 (6 bases). Trimming left V 8 bases short and J 3 bases short, with 12 bases between. This CDR3 region has 13 residues. The V gene's germline CDR1 is SGHNT and CDR2 YENEEA. The CDR3 DNA sequence: TGTGCCAGCGGGCGAAGCGGGACAGATACGCAGTATTTT. Amino acid sequence: CASGRSGTDTQYF.